Listed below are T cell receptor beta chains from one sample, sequenced in a study of T-cell reconstitution after alpha-beta-depleted transplantation in children. TCRdb recomputed calls from the PCR reads with MiXCR, one row per CDR3 protein. The table has over 400,000 distinct CDR3 sequences, around 13% seen once. This material consisted of PBMCs from the stem cell graft donor, taken from the stem cell graft. The receptors stem from a human donor who donated a stem cell graft to a child with combined immunodeficiency. Both conserved end residues are part of each CDR3. A D gene is named only where the DNA matches it firmly. The size of a clone is reported for some rows only, either as once, few or many, or as a class for expanded clones.

J gene: TRBJ1-1; D gene: NA; clone size: few; V gene: TRBV6-6; CDR3 DNA: TGTGCCAGCGGCCCCCAGGTGAACACTGAAGCTTTCTTT; CDR3 protein: CASGPQVNTEAFF
J gene: TRBJ2-3; D gene: NA; clone size: few; V gene: TRBV5-1; CDR3 DNA: TGCGCCAGCAGCTTGGGGGCAGGGGCTAGCACAGATACGCAGTATTTT; CDR3 protein: CASSLGAGASTDTQYF
J gene: TRBJ1-1; D gene: NA; clone size: few; V gene: TRBV6-2/TRBV6-3; CDR3 DNA: TGTGCCAGCAGTCCCCTCGGGGGAAACACTGAAGCTTTCTTT; CDR3 protein: CASSPLGGNTEAFF
J gene: TRBJ2-5; D gene: NA; clone size: few; V gene: TRBV10-3; CDR3 DNA: TGTGCCATCAGTGAGTCGACCCTGAAAGAGACCCAGTACTTC; CDR3 protein: CAISESTLKETQYF
J gene: TRBJ2-5; D gene: NA; clone size: NA; V gene: TRBV24-1; CDR3 DNA: TGTGCCACCAGTGAAAGGGGAGGAAAGACCCAGTACTTC; CDR3 protein: CATSERGGKTQYF
J gene: TRBJ2-3; D gene: NA; clone size: NA; V gene: TRBV9; CDR3 DNA: TGTGCCAGCAGCGTAGTGGGGGGCGGGGGCGACACAGATACGCAGTATTTT; CDR3 protein: CASSVVGGGGDTDTQYF
J gene: TRBJ2-3; D gene: NA; clone size: many; V gene: TRBV7-8; CDR3 DNA: TGTGCCAGCAGCCTCTTAGGTACTAGCACAGATACGCAGTATTTT; CDR3 protein: CASSLLGTSTDTQYF
J gene: TRBJ2-6; D gene: TRBD2; clone size: NA; V gene: TRBV7-3; CDR3 DNA: TGTGCCAGCAGCCCCGGGGGGGATCTCTCTGGGGCCAACGTCCTGACTTTC; CDR3 protein: CASSPGGDLSGANVLTF
J gene: TRBJ2-7; D gene: NA; clone size: many; V gene: TRBV6-2/TRBV6-3; CDR3 DNA: TGTGCCAGCAGTCCGGGGGACCTGGTTACCTACGAGCAGTACTTC; CDR3 protein: CASSPGDLVTYEQYF
J gene: TRBJ1-1; D gene: TRBD1; clone size: NA; V gene: TRBV7-6; CDR3 DNA: TGTGCCAGCAGCTCGGGGAGGACAGGGGTCGCTGAAGCTTTCTTT; CDR3 protein: CASSSGRTGVAEAFF
J gene: TRBJ1-5; D gene: TRBD1; clone size: few; V gene: TRBV20-1; CDR3 DNA: TGCAGTGCACGCTCTACAGGGGGGGATCAGCCCCAGCATTTT; CDR3 protein: CSARSTGGDQPQHF
J gene: TRBJ1-5; D gene: NA; clone size: NA; V gene: TRBV6-5; CDR3 DNA: TGTGCCAGCAGTTACATATTGCGGACAAACATCAATCAGCCCCAGCATTTT; CDR3 protein: CASSYILRTNINQPQHF
J gene: TRBJ1-5; D gene: NA; clone size: NA; V gene: TRBV5-1; CDR3 DNA: TGCGCCAGCAGCTTCAATAGGGACTCTAAACAGCCCCAGCAATTT; CDR3 protein: CASSFNRDSKQPQQF
J gene: TRBJ1-2; D gene: TRBD1; clone size: NA; V gene: TRBV27; CDR3 DNA: TGTGCCAGCAGTTTCGGGGGACAGGGGGGTGGCTACACCTTC; CDR3 protein: CASSFGGQGGGYTF
J gene: TRBJ2-3; D gene: TRBD2; clone size: many; V gene: TRBV12-3/TRBV12-4; CDR3 DNA: TGTGCCAGCAGTCGTAGCGGGATCCTCCCAGATACGCAGTATTTT; CDR3 protein: CASSRSGILPDTQYF
J gene: TRBJ2-3; D gene: TRBD2; clone size: NA; V gene: TRBV6-2/TRBV6-3; CDR3 DNA: TGTGCCAGCAACACCCGACTAGCGGGAGGGCCGAACACAGATACGCAGTATTTT; CDR3 protein: CASNTRLAGGPNTDTQYF
J gene: TRBJ2-3; D gene: TRBD1; clone size: NA; V gene: TRBV20-1; CDR3 DNA: TGCAGTGCCCCCGGGACAGGGCCCACAGATACGCAGTATTTT; CDR3 protein: CSAPGTGPTDTQYF
J gene: TRBJ2-7; D gene: NA; clone size: many; V gene: TRBV12-3/TRBV12-4; CDR3 DNA: TGTGCCAGCAGCCTTACTAGGAACTACGAGCAGTACTTC; CDR3 protein: CASSLTRNYEQYF
J gene: TRBJ1-2; D gene: TRBD1; clone size: NA; V gene: TRBV7-2; CDR3 DNA: TGTGCCAGCAGCTTAGGTCCTGGGACAGGGGGCTATGGCTACACCTTC; CDR3 protein: CASSLGPGTGGYGYTF
J gene: TRBJ2-7; D gene: NA; clone size: NA; V gene: TRBV20-1; CDR3 DNA: TGCAGTGCTAGGGGGGACGGAGATACCTACGAGCAGTACTTC; CDR3 protein: CSARGDGDTYEQYF
J gene: TRBJ2-7; D gene: TRBD1; clone size: many; V gene: TRBV5-1; CDR3 DNA: TGCGCCAGCAGCTGGGGACAGAACAGATACGAGCAGTACTTC; CDR3 protein: CASSWGQNRYEQYF
J gene: TRBJ1-6; D gene: NA; clone size: NA; V gene: TRBV4-2; CDR3 DNA: TGTGCCAGCAGCCGGGACCGGGGGATGAGTTCACCCCTCCACTTT; CDR3 protein: CASSRDRGMSSPLHF
J gene: TRBJ1-5; D gene: TRBD1; clone size: few; V gene: TRBV20-1; CDR3 DNA: TGCAGTGCTAGAGACCCCCGGGACAGCTACAATCAGCCCCAGCATTTT; CDR3 protein: CSARDPRDSYNQPQHF
J gene: TRBJ2-7; D gene: TRBD2; clone size: NA; V gene: TRBV6-2/TRBV6-3; CDR3 DNA: TGTGCCAGCACCCGACTAGCGGGAGAAGGCCACGAGCAGTACTTC; CDR3 protein: CASTRLAGEGHEQYF
J gene: TRBJ1-4; D gene: NA; clone size: NA; V gene: TRBV12-3/TRBV12-4; CDR3 DNA: TGTGCCAGCAGTCGGGACGGCTGGCTTAATGAAAAACTGTTTTTT; CDR3 protein: CASSRDGWLNEKLFF
J gene: TRBJ2-3; D gene: NA; clone size: NA; V gene: TRBV25-1; CDR3 DNA: TGTGCCAGCAGCCACCCCGGACGGAAAATCACAGATACGCAGTATTTT; CDR3 protein: CASSHPGRKITDTQYF
J gene: TRBJ2-1; D gene: NA; clone size: once; V gene: TRBV10-3; CDR3 DNA: TGTGCCATCAGCCTCTACAATGAGCAGTTCTTC; CDR3 protein: CAISLYNEQFF
J gene: TRBJ2-7; D gene: TRBD1; clone size: few; V gene: TRBV5-1; CDR3 DNA: TGCGCCAGCAGCTCCAGGGGGCAGGACGCTTCCGAGCAGTACTTC; CDR3 protein: CASSSRGQDASEQYF
J gene: TRBJ2-7; D gene: NA; clone size: few; V gene: TRBV7-8; CDR3 DNA: TGTGCCAGCAGCCCGATCGGAGCAATAAGCTACGAGCAGTACTTC; CDR3 protein: CASSPIGAISYEQYF
J gene: TRBJ2-3; D gene: TRBD1; clone size: NA; V gene: TRBV6-1; CDR3 DNA: TGTGCCAGCAGTGACCCGCCGGGACAGGGGGCAGATACGCAGTATTTT; CDR3 protein: CASSDPPGQGADTQYF
J gene: TRBJ2-7; D gene: NA; clone size: few; V gene: TRBV20-1; CDR3 DNA: TGCAGTGCTGGCTCTGGGGAGAAAGGATTGTACGAGCAGTACTTC; CDR3 protein: CSAGSGEKGLYEQYF
J gene: TRBJ2-3; D gene: TRBD2; clone size: many; V gene: TRBV6-4; CDR3 DNA: TGTGCCAGCAGTCCGAGCGGGGGGGGTCCAGATACGCAGTATTTT; CDR3 protein: CASSPSGGGPDTQYF
J gene: TRBJ2-7; D gene: TRBD1; clone size: NA; V gene: TRBV18; CDR3 DNA: TGTGCCAGCTCACCACCGACAGGGAAAAACTCCTACGAGCAGTACTTC; CDR3 protein: CASSPPTGKNSYEQYF
J gene: TRBJ2-1; D gene: NA; clone size: few; V gene: TRBV19; CDR3 DNA: TGTGCCAGTAGTATAAACCCTAGATACAATGAGCAGTTCTTC; CDR3 protein: CASSINPRYNEQFF
J gene: TRBJ2-5; D gene: TRBD1; clone size: NA; V gene: TRBV27; CDR3 DNA: TGTGCCAGCAGTTTATCGGGACAGGCCCAAGAGACCCAGTACTTC; CDR3 protein: CASSLSGQAQETQYF
J gene: TRBJ2-7; D gene: NA; clone size: many; V gene: TRBV28; CDR3 DNA: TGTGCCAGCAGCCTCACAGGGTTTGGAGAGCAGTACTTC; CDR3 protein: CASSLTGFGEQYF